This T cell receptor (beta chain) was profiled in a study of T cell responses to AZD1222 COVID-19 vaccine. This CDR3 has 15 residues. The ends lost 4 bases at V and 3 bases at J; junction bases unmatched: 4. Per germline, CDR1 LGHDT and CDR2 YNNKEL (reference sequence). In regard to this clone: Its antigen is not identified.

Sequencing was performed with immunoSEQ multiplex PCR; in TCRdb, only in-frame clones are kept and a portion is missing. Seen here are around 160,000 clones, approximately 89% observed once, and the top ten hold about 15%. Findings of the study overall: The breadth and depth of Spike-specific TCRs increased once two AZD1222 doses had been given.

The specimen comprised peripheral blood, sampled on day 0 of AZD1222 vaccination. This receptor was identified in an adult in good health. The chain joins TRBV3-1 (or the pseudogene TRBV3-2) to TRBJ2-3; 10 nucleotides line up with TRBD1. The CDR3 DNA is TGTGCCAGCAGCCTGCGGACAGGGGGTACAGATACGCAGTATTTT. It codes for CASSLRTGGTDTQYF.